This is a list of T cell receptor beta chains from one sample in a study of blood T cell repertoires in COVID-19. The protocol was immunoSEQ multiplex PCR, while the TCRdb copy is restricted to in-frame clones and leaves out a portion. The sample records tens of thousands of clones, approximately 83% being singletons. The sample comprised peripheral blood. The receptors were sampled from an elderly woman with acute or convalescent COVID-19. The CDR3 runs from the conserved cysteine through the conserved F or W. The D gene is left open where the match is weak. Clone size is given for some rows only: seen once, a few or many times, or a class if the clone is expanded.

TRBJ1-2	TRBD1	TRBV6-6	NA	CASIVQGDGYGYTF	TGTGCCAGCATCGTACAGGGGGATGGCTATGGCTACACCTTC
TRBJ1-4	NA	TRBV6-1	NA	CASSENRATGEKLFF	TGTGCCAGCAGTGAAAACAGAGCAACTGGTGAAAAACTGTTTTTT
TRBJ2-3	NA	TRBV5-1	NA	CASSLYGEDTQYF	TGCGCCAGCAGCTTGTATGGGGAGGATACGCAGTATTTT
TRBJ2-1	NA	TRBV2	NA	CASKVGVVNEQFF	TGTGCCAGCAAGGTCGGGGTTGTGAATGAGCAGTTCTTC
TRBJ1-5	NA	TRBV11-3	NA	CASSLAPGQPQHF	TGTGCCAGCAGCTTAGCGCCCGGGCAGCCCCAGCATTTT
TRBJ1-1	NA	TRBV30	NA	CAWSASRVGEAFF	TGTGCCTGGAGTGCGTCGAGGGTTGGGGAAGCTTTCTTT
TRBJ1-1	TRBD1	TRBV2	NA	CASSPTGDGRAFF	TGTGCCAGCAGCCCGACAGGGGATGGCAGAGCTTTCTTT
TRBJ2-5	TRBD2	TRBV7-9	NA	CASSLGGGIETQYF	TGTGCCAGCAGCTTAGGCGGGGGGATCGAGACCCAGTACTTC
TRBJ1-2	NA	TRBV14	NA	CATSMGFRDGYTF	TGTGCCACCTCTATGGGGTTCAGGGATGGCTACACCTTC
TRBJ1-1	NA	TRBV11-2	NA	CASSLGQALNTEAFF	TGTGCCAGCAGCTTAGGACAGGCCTTGAACACTGAAGCTTTCTTT
TRBJ1-2	NA	TRBV4-1	NA	CASSQEGARNGYTF	TGCGCCAGCAGCCAAGAGGGGGCGCGAAATGGCTACACCTTC
TRBJ1-5	TRBD1	TRBV6-5	NA	CASSRTGHNQPQHF	TGTGCCAGCAGCAGGACAGGGCACAATCAGCCCCAGCATTTT
TRBJ2-7	TRBD1	TRBV3-1/TRBV3-2	once	CASSHAPGTGAEQYF	TGTGCCAGCAGCCACGCCCCCGGGACAGGGGCCGAGCAGTACTTC
TRBJ2-2	TRBD2	TRBV7-2	NA	CASSPGRGSGELFF	TGTGCCAGCAGCCCCGGGAGGGGGTCCGGGGAGCTGTTTTTT